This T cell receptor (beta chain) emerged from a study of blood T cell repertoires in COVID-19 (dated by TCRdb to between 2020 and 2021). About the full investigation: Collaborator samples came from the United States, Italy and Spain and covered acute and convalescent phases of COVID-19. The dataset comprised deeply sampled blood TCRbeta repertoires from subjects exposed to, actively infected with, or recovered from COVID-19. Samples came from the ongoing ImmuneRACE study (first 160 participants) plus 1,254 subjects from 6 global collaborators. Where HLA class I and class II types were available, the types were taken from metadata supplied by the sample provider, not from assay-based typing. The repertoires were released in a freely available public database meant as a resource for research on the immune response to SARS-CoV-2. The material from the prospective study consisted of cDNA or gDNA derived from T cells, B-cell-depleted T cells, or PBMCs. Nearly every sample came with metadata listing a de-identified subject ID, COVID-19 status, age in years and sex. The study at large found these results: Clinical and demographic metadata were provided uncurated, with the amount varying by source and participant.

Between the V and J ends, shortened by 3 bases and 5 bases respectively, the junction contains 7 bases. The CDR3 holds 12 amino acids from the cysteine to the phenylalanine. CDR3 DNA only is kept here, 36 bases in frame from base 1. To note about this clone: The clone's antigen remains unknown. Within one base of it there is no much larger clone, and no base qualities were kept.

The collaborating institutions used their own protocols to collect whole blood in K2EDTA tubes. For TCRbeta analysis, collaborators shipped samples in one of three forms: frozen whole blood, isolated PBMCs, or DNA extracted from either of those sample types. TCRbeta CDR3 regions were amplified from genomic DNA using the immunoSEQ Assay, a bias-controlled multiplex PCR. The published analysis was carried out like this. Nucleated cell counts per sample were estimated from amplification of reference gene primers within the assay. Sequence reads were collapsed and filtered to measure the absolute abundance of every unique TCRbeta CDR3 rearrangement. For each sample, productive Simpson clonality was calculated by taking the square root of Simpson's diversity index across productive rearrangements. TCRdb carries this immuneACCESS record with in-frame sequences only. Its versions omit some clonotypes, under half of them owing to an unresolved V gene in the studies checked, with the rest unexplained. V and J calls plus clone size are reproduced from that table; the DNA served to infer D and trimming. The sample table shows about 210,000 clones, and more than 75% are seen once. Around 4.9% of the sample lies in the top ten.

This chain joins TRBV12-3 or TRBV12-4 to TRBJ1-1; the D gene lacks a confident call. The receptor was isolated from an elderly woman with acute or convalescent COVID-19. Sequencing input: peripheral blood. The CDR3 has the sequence CASSFERTEAFF. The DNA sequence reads TGTGCCAGCAGTTTCGAGAGGACTGAAGCTTTCTTT.